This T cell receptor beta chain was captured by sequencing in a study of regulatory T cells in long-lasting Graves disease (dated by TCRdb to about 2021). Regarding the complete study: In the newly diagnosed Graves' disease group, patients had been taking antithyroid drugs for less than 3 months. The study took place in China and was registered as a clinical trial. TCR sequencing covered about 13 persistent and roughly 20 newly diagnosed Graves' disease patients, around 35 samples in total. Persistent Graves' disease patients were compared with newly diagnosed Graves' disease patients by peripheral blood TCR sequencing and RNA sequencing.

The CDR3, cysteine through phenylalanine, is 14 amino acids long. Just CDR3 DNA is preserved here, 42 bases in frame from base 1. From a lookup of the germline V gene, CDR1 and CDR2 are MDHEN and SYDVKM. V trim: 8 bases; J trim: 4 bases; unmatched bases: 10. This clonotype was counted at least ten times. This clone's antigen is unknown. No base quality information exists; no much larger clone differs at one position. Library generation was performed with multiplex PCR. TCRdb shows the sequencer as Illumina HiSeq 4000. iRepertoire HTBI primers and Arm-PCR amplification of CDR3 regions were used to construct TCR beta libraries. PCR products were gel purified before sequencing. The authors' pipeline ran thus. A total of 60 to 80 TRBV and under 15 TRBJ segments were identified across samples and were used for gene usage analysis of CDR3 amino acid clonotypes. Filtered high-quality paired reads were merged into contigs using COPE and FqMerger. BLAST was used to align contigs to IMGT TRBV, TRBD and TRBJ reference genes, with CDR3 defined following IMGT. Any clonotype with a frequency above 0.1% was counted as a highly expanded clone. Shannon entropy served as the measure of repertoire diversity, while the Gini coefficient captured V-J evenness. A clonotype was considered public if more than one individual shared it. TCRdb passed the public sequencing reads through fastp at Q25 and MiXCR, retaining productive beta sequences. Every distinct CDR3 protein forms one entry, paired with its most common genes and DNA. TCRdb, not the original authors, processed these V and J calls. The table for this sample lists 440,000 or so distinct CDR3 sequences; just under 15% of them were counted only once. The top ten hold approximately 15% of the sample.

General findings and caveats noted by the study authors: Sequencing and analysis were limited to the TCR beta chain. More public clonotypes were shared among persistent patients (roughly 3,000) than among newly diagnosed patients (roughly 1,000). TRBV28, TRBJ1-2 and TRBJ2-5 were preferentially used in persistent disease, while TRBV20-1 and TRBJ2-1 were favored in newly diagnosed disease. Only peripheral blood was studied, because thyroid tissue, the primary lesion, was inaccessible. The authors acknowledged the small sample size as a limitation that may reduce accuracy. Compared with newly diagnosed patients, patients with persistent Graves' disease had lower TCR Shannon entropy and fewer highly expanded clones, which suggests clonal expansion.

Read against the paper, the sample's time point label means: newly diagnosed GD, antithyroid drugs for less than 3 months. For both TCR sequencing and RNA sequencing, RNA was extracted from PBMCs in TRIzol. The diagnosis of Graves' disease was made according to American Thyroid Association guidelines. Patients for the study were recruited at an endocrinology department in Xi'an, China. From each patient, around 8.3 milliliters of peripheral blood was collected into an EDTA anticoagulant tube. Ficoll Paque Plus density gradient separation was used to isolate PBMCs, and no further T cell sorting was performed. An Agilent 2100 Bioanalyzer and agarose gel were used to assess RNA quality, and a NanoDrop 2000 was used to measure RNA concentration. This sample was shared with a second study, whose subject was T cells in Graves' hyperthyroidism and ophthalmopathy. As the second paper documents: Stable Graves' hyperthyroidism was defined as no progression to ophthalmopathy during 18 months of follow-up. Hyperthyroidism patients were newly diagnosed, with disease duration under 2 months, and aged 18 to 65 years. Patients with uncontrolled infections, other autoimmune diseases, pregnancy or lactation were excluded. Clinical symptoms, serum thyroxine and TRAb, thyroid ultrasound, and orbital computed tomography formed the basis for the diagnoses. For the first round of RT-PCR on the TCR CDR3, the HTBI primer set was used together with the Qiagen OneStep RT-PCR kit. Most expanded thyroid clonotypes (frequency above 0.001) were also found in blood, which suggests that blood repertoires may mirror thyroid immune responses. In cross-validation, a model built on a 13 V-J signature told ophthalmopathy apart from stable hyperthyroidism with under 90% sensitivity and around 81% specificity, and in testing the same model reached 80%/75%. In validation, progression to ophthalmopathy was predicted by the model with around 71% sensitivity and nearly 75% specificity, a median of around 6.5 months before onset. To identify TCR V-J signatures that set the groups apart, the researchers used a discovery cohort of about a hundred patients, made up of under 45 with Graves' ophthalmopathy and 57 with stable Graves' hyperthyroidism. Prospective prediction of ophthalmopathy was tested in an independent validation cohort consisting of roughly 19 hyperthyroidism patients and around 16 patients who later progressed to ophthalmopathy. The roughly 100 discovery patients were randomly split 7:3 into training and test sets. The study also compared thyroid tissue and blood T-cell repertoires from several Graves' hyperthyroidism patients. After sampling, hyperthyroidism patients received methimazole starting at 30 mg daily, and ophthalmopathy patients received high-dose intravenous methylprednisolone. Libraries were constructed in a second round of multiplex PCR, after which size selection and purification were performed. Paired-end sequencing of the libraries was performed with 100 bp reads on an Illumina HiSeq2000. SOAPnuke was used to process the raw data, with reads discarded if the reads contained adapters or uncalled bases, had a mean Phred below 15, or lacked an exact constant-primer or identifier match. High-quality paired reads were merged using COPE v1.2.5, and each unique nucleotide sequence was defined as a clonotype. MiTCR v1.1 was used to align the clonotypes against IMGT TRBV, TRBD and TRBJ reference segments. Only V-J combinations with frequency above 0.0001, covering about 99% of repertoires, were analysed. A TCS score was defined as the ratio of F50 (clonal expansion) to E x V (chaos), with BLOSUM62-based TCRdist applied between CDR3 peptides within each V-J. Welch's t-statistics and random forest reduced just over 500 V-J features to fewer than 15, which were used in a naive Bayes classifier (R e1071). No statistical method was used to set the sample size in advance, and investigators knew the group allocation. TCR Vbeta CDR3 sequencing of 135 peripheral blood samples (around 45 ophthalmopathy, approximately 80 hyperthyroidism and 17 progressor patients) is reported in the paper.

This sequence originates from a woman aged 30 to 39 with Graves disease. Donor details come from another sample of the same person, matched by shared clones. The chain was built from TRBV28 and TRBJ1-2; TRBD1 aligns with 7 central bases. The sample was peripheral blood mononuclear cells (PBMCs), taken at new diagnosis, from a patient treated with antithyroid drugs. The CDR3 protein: CASGPTGQFYGYTF. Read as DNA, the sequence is TGTGCCAGCGGCCCGACGGGACAGTTCTATGGCTACACCTTC.